Below are 8 T cell receptor beta chains sequenced from a single sample in a study of memory CD4+ T cells and cytomegalovirus serostatus. The assay was immunoSEQ multiplex PCR, and TCRdb's table has in-frame clones only and misses some. Of about 96,000 clones detected, about 80% appear once; the ten largest clones hold approximately 4%. Single viable CD3+CD4+CD8-CD45RO+ cells were sorted as the memory CD4+ T cells. The sample taken for sequencing was memory CD4+ T cells from blood. All receptors derive from an adult in good health and CMV-seropositive.

The V gene is TRBV30, the J gene TRBJ2-7; 8 bases agree with TRBD2. With V trimmed by 8 bases and J by 6 bases, 15 bases remained unmatched. Per the germline V gene, CDR1 is GTSNPN and CDR2 is SVGIG (reference sequence). The CDR3 consists of 14 residues. CDR3 nucleotides: TGTGCCGACCGCCAACGGGAGGGGGACGGCGAGCAGTACTTC. Amino acids: CADRQREGDGEQYF.

The chain carries TRBV18 and TRBJ1-4, with 7 bases lining up with TRBD1. In germline, CDR1 is KGHSH, CDR2 LQKENI. V gave up 3 bases and J gave up 2 bases; unmatched junction bases: 6. CDR3 length equals 16 residues. The CDR3 nucleotides read TGTGCCAGCTCACCCCTGACAGGGAGTACTAATGAAAAACTGTTTTTT. Protein sequence: CASSPLTGSTNEKLFF.

V and J are TRBV5-6 and TRBJ2-3, with TRBD2 matching over 8 bases. The CDR3 has 14 amino acids. Germline CDR1 reads SGHDT; CDR2 reads YYEEEE. With V trimmed by 4 bases and J by 4 bases, 5 bases remained unmatched. CDR3 sequence: CASSPGGGSDTQYF. Written as DNA, the CDR3 is TGTGCCAGCAGCCCCGGGGGGGGATCAGATACGCAGTATTTT.

The chain recombines TRBV30 with TRBJ2-7, with 8 nucleotides matching TRBD1. The CDR3 runs 12 residues. Trimming removed 1 base from V and 4 bases from J; junction bases left unmatched: 0. From germline, CDR1 is GTSNPN and CDR2 SVGIG (reference sequence). Written as DNA, the CDR3 is TGTGCCTGGAGTGGGACAGGGTACGAGCAGTACTTC. It is translated as CAWSGTGYEQYF.

The sample holds one count of this clone. The rearrangement joins TRBV5-1 to TRBJ1-2; D might be TRBD1 (6 bases). The V end was cut by 2 bases, the J end by 0 bases, with 8 bases between. The length of the CDR3 is 14 residues. Looked up from germline, CDR1 is SGHRS and CDR2 is YFSETQ. CDR3 DNA sequence: TGCGCCAGCAGCTTTCAGGGGACTAACTATGGCTACACCTTC. It specifies CASSFQGTNYGYTF.

The rearrangement links TRBV7-2 to TRBJ2-7; TRBD2 agrees at 16 bases. Germline lookup yields CDR1 SGHTA and CDR2 FQGNSA. Losses at the gene ends were 3 bases for V and 10 bases for J; bases not matched to a gene: 3. The CDR3 is made up of 14 amino acids. The CDR3 DNA reads as TGTGCCAGCAGCTTGGGACTAGCGGGAGGGCCTCAGTACTTC. Its protein product is CASSLGLAGGPQYF.

This clone has only a few counts. The chain couples TRBV6-1 to TRBJ2-4, with D unresolved. This CDR3 comprises 15 residues. Looked up from germline, CDR1 is MNHNS and CDR2 is SASEGT. The V end lost 2 bases, the J end lost 0 bases, and 8 bases lay between the germline ends. CDR3 sequence reads: CASSESLVAKNIQYF. CDR3 nucleotide sequence: TGTGCCAGCAGTGAAAGCCTCGTAGCCAAAAACATTCAGTACTTC.

The chain carries TRBV18 and TRBJ1-1; 7 bases are a match to TRBD1. Trimming took 3 bases from V and 5 from J; bases not matched to a gene: 9. There are 15 residues in the CDR3. CDR1 is KGHSH and CDR2 is LQKENI in the germline V gene. The chain's CDR3 is CASSPRTTGETEAFF. The DNA for the CDR3 is TGTGCCAGCTCACCTCGAACCACAGGGGAGACTGAAGCTTTCTTT. Full variable domain (outside the CDR3, taken from reference TRBV18 and TRBJ1-1): NAGVMQNPRHLVRRRGQEARLRCSPMKGHSHVYWYRQLPEEGLKFMVYLQKENIIDESGMPKERFSAEFPKEGPSILRIQQVVRGDSAAYFCASSPRTTGETEAFFGQGTRLTVV.